This TCR beta chain appears in the sequencing data of a study of lymphopenia after photon versus proton radiotherapy. Study-wide results and limits: Better survival with proton therapy was suggested as possible, not demonstrated. Post-nadir TCR diversity decline inversely tracked overall survival among those who died.

With 6 bases removed from V and 0 bases from J, the gap between germline ends came to 11 bases. The CDR3 spans 15 residues. Germline V lookup: CDR1 ENHRY, CDR2 SYGVKD. Repertoires were generated with immunoSEQ multiplex PCR, while TCRdb's copy carries only in-frame clones and drops some. Of about 160,000 clones listed, approximately 90% are singletons. Regarding this clone: The antigen remains undetermined.

This TCR was sampled from a man aged 50 to 59 with gastric cancer. The starting material was peripheral blood, obtained from a patient treated with photon-based radiotherapy. V gene TRBV10-3 combines with J gene TRBJ2-2; D may be TRBD1 (6 bases). CDR3 in amino acids: CAIRPRGPNTGELFF. The CDR3 nucleotides read TGTGCCATCAGGCCCAGGGGACCGAACACCGGGGAGCTGTTTTTT.